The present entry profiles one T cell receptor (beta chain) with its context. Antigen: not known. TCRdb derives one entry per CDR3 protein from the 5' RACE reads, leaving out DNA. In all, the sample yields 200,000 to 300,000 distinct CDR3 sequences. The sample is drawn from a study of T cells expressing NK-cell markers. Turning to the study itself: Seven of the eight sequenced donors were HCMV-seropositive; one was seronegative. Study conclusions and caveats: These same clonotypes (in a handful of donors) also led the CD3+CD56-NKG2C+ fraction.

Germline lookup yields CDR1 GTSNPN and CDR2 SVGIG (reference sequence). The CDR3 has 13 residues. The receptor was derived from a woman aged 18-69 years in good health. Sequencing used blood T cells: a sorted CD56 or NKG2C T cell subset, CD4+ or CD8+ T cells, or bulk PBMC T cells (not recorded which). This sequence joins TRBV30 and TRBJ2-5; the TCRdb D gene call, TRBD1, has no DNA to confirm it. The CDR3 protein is CAWSRQIGETQYF.